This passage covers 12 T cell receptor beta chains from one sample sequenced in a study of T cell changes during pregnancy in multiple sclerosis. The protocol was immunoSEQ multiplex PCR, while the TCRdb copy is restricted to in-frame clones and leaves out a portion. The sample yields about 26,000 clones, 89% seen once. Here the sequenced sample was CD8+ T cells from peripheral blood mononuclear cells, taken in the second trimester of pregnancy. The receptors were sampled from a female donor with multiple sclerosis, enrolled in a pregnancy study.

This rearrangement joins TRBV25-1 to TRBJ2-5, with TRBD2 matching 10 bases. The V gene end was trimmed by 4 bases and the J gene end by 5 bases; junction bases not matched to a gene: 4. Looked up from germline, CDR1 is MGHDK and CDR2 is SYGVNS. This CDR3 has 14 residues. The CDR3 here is CASSGRSGRETQYF. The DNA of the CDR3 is TGTGCCAGCAGTGGTCGTAGCGGGAGGGAGACCCAGTACTTC.

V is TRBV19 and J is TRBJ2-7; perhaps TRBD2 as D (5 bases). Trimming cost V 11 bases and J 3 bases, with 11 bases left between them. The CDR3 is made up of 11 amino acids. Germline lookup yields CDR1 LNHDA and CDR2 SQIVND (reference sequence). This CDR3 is CAAGWGYEQYF. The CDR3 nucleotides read TGTGCCGCGGGCTGGGGCTACGAGCAGTACTTC.

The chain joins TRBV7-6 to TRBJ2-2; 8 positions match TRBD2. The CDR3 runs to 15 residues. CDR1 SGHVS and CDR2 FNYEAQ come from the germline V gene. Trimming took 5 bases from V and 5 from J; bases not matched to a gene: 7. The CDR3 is CASSLSGRGTGELFF. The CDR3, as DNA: TGTGCCAGCAGCCTCAGCGGGAGAGGGACCGGGGAGCTGTTTTTT.

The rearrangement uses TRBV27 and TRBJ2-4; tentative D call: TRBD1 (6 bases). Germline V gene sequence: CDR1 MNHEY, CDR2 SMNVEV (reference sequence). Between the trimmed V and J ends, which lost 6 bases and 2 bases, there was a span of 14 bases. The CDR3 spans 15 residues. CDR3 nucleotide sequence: TGTGCCAGCAGCATCAGGGGCGGGTCCAAAAACATTCAGTACTTC. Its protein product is CASSIRGGSKNIQYF.

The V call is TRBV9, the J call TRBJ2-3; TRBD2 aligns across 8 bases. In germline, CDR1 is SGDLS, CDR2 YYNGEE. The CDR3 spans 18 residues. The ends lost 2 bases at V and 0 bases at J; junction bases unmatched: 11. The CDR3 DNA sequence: TGTGCCAGCAGCGTGTTTACGGGAGGGCCGACTAGCACAGATACGCAGTATTTT. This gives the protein CASSVFTGGPTSTDTQYF.

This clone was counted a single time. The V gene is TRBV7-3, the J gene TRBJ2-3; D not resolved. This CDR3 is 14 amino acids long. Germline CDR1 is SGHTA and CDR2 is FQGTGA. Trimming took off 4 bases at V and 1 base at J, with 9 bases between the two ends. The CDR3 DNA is TGTGCCAGCAGCTCGAGTCCCGGCACAGATACGCAGTATTTT. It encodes CASSSSPGTDTQYF.

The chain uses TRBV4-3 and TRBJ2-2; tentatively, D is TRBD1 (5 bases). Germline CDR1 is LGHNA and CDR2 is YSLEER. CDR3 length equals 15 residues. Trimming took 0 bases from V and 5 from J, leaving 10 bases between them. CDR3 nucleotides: TGCGCCAGCAGCCAAGATATCGACAGAACCGGGGAGCTGTTTTTT. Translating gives CASSQDIDRTGELFF.

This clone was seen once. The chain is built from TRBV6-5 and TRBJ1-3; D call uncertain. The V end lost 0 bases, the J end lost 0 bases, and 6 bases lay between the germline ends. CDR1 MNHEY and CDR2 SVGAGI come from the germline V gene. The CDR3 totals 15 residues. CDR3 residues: CASSYSGGSGNTIYF. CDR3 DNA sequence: TGTGCCAGCAGTTACTCTGGAGGCTCTGGAAACACCATATATTTT.

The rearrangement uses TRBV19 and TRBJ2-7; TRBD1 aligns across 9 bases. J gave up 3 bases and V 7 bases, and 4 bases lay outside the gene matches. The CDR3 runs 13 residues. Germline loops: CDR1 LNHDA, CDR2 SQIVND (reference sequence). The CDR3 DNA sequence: TGTGCCAGTAACCCGGGACAGGGCTACGAGCAGTACTTC. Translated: CASNPGQGYEQYF. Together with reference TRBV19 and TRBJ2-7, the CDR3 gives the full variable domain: DGGITQSPKYLFRKEGQNVTLSCEQNLNHDAMYWYRQDPGQGLRLIYYSQIVNDFQKGDIAEGYSVSREKKESFPLTVTSAQKNPTAFYLCASNPGQGYEQYFGPGTRLTVT.

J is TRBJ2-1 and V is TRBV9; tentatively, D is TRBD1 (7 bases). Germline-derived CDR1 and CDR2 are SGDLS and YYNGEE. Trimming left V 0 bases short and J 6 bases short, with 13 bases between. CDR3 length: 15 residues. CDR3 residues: CASSVAGGFGNEQFF. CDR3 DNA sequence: TGTGCCAGCAGCGTAGCAGGGGGGTTTGGCAATGAGCAGTTCTTC.

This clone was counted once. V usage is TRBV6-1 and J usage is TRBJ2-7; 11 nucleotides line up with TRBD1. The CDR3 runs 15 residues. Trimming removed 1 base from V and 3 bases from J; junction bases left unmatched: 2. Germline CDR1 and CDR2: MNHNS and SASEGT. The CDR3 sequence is CASSEVGTGGYEQYF. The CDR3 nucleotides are TGTGCCAGCAGTGAAGTTGGGACAGGGGGCTACGAGCAGTACTTC.

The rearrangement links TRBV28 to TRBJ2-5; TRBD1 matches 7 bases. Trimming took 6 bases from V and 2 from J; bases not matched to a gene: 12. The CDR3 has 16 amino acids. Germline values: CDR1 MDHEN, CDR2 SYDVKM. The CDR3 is CASRPDSGQLQETQYF. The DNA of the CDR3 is TGTGCCAGCAGACCAGATTCGGGACAGCTACAAGAGACCCAGTACTTC.